The TCR beta chain described here comes from a study of vaccination effects on CD4 cells after COVID-19. The overall study: BNT162b2 vaccine or mRNA-1273 vaccine was given to participants in two doses.

Per germline, CDR1 SGHDT and CDR2 YYEEEE. There are 14 residues in the CDR3. The V end was cut by 4 bases, the J end by 5 bases, with 13 bases between. Sequencing followed a ViraFEST assay step that expanded antigen-specific CD4+ T cells with viral peptide pools. Isolating CD4+ T cells followed 9 to 10 days of culture. The person's infection with SARS-CoV-2, confirmed by PCR, took place between March and December 2020. A density of fewer than 2.5 million PBMC per well was used; these cells were cultured with roughly 10 IU/ml IL-2 and approximately 9.4 ug/ml peptides. On day 3 and again on day 7, half the medium was replaced with IL-2 medium. Notes on the study in general: Clones induced by infection and by vaccine showed marked clonal contraction late after vaccination.

In regard to this clone: The antigen is not known.

Clones were read by immunoSEQ multiplex PCR, and TCRdb kept only the in-frame ones, dropping some. This sample has roughly 24,000 clones; roughly four fifths occur once, and the top ten carry around 17%. This TCR was sampled from a human donor who had a prior SARS-CoV-2 infection. The specimen was CD4+ T cells from PBMCs cultured with SARS-CoV-2 spike peptides, collected before COVID-19 vaccination. This chain links TRBV5-6 with TRBJ2-1, with a tentative D call TRBD2 (6 bases). For the CDR3, the DNA is TGTGCCAGCAGCCAGGGACTGATTGACAATGAGCAGTTCTTC. As protein: CASSQGLIDNEQFF.